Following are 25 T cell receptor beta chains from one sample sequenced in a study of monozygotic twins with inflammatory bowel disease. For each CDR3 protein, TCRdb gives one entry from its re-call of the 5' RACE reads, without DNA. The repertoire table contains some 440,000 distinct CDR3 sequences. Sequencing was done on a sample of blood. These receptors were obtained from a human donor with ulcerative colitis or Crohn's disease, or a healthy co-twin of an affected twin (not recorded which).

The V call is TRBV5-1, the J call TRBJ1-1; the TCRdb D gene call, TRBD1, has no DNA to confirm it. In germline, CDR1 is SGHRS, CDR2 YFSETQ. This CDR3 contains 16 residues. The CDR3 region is CASSWTPGRSNTEAFF.

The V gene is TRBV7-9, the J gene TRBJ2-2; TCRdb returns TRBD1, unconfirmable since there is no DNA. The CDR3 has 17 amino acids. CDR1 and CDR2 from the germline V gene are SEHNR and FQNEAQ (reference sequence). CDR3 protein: CASRGDRGYSNTGELFF.

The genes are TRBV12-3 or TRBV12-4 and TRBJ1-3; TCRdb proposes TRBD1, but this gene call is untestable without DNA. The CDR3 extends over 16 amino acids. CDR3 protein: CASSLVFRGTGNTIYF.

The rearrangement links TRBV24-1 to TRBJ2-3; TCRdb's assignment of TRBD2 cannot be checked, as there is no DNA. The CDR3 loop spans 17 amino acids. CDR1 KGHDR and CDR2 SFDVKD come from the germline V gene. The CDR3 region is CATSDLVAGGMPDTQYF.

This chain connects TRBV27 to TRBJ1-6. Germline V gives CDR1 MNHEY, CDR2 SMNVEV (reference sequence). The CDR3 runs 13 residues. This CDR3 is CASSFETNSPLHF.

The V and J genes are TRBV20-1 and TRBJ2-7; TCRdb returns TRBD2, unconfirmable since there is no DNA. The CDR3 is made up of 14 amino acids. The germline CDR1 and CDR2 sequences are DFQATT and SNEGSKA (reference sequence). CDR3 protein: CSAQWYSGNYEQYF.

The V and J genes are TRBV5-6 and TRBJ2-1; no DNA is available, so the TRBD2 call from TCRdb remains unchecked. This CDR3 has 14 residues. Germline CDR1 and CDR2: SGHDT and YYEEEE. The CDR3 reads CASSTRTRFGEQFF. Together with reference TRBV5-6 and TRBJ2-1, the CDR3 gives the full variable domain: DAGVTQSPTHLIKTRGQQVTLRCSPKSGHDTVSWYQQALGQGPQFIFQYYEEEERQRGNFPDRFSGHQFPNYSSELNVNALLLGDSALYLCASSTRTRFGEQFFGPGTRLTVL.

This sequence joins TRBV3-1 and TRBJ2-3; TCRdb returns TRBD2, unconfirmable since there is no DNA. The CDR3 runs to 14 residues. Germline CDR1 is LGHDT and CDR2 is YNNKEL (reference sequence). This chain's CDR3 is CASSQRGSTDTQYF.

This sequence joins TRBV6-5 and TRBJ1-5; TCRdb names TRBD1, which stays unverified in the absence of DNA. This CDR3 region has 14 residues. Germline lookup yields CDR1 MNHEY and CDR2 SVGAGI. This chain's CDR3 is CASSFDRESQPQHF.

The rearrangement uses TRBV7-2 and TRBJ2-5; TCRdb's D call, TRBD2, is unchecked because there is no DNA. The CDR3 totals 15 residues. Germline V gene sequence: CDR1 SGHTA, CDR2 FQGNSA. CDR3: CASSLAGLASETQYF.

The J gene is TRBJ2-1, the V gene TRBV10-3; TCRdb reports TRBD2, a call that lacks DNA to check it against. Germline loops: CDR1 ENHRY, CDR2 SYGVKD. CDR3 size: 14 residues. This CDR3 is CAIGLAGGSNEQFF.

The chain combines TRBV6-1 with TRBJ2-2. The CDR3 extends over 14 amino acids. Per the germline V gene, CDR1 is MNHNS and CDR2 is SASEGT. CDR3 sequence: CASSRTVDTGELFF.

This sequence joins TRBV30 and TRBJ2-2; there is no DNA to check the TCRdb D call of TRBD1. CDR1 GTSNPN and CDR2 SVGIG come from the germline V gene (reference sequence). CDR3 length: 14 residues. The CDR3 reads CAWSGTGFTGELFF.

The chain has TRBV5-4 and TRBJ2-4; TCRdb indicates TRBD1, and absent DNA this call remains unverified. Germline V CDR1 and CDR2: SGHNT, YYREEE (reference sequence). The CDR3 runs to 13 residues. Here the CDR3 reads CASSGDSKNIQYF.

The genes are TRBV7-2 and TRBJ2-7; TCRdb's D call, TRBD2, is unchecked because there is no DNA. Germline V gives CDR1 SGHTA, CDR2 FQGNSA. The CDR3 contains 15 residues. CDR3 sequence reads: CASSGGTAGTYEQYF.

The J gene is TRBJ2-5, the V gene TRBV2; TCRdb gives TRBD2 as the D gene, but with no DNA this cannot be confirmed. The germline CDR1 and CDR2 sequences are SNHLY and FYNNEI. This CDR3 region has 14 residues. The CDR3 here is CASSWDSQGETQYF. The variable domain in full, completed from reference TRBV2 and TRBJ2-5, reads EPEVTQTPSHQVTQMGQEVILRCVPISNHLYFYWYRQILGQKVEFLVSFYNNEISEKSEIFDDQFSVERPDGSNFTLKIRSTKLEDSAMYFCASSWDSQGETQYFGPGTRLLVL.

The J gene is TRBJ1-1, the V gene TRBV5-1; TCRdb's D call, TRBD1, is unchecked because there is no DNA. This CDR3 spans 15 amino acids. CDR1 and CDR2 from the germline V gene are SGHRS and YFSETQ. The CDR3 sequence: CASSITPGAPGRAFF.

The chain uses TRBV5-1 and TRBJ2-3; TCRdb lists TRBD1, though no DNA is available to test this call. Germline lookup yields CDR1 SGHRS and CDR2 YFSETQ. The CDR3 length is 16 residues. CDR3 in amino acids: CASRLGPPTFRDTQYF.

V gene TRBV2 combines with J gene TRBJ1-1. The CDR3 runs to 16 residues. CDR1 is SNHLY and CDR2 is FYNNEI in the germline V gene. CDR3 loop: CASSRFQGSLNTEAFF.

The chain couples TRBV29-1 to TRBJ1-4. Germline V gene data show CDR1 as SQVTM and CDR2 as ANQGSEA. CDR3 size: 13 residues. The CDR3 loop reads CSVERAGEKKLFF.

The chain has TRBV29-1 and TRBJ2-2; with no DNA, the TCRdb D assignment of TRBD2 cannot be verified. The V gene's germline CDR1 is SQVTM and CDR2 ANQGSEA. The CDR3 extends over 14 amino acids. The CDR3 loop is CSVESSGVTGELFF.

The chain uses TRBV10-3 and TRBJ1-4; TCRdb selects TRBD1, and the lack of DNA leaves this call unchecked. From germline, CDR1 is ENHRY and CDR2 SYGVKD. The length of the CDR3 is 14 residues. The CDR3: CAISDPETDEKLFF.

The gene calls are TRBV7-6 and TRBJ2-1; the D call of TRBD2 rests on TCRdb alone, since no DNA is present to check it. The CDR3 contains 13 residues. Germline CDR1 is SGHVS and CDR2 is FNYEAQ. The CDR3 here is CASSQTSGHEQFF.

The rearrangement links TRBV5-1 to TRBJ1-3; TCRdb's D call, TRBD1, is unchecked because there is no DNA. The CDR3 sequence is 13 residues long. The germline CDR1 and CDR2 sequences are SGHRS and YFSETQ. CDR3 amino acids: CASSADGRNTIYF.

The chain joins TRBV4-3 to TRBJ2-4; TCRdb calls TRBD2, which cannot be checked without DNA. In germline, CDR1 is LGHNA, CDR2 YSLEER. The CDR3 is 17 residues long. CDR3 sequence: CASSQGFSGSNRDIQYF.